The subject of this entry is one TCR beta chain. Its antigen remains unidentified. Some clones are missing from TCRdb's copy, which holds only in-frame ones; the method was immunoSEQ multiplex PCR. The profile shows over 75,000 clones, around 87% of them singletons. This sample is part of a study of graft-versus-host responses after intestinal transplantation. V dropped 0 bases and J dropped 2; count of bases not matched to a gene: 13. The CDR3 length is 18 residues. From germline, CDR1 is SGHRS and CDR2 YFSETQ. Whole-study results and caveats: Those patients showing graft-donor T cell macrochimerism displayed high graft-versus-host to host-versus-graft clonal ratios in allografts. The marrow of recipients harbored GvH clones, and ileum or blood showed some of them first. Declines in HvG clones occurring early post-transplant were associated with peak circulating GvH clone levels.

Sequenced material: unstimulated CD8+ T cells sorted from spleen or lymph node cells, taken before transplant. The rearrangement links TRBV5-1 to TRBJ1-2, with 7 nucleotides matching TRBD1. The TCR was taken from a human donor who was the organ donor for an intestinal transplant. The CDR3 is CASSLVGQKTPKNYGYTF. As DNA, the CDR3 is TGCGCCAGCAGCTTGGTGGGACAGAAAACTCCTAAAAACTATGGCTACACCTTC.